The 13 T cell receptor beta chains presented below share a single source sample, sequenced in a study of cytomegalovirus exposure and HLA in healthy donors. This PCR relied on a set of 60 Vbeta primers and 13 Jbeta primers. TCRdb's copy holds only in-frame clones and misses some; the assay was immunoSEQ multiplex PCR. The sample lists approximately 160,000 clones, 55% to 70% occurring once. Input material: PBMCs. The receptor set was obtained from a woman aged 25 to 39 in good health and CMV-seropositive.

This clone was seen more than once but under ten times. In the same sample, other DNA sequences code for this CDR3. The chain carries TRBV4-1 and TRBJ2-7; D gene ambiguous. This CDR3 contains 15 residues. V gave up 1 base and J gave up 1 base, with 11 bases separating them. Germline CDR1 MGHRA, CDR2 YSYEKL. In DNA form, the CDR3 reads TGCGCCAGCAGCCAAGGTCGCCACTCGTCCTACGAGCAGTACTTC. Its protein product is CASSQGRHSSYEQYF.

The chain joins TRBV28 to TRBJ1-3; the match to TRBD1 covers 10 bases. CDR1 and CDR2 from the germline V gene are MDHEN and SYDVKM. V gave up 6 bases and J gave up 2 bases; unmatched junction bases: 1. The length of the CDR3 is 14 residues. In nucleotides, the CDR3 is TGTGCCAGCAGGGGGACAGGGGCTGGAAACACCATATATTTT. Encoded protein: CASRGTGAGNTIYF.

The chain recombines TRBV18 with TRBJ1-1, with D tentatively TRBD1 (6 bases). Germline loops: CDR1 KGHSH, CDR2 LQKENI. CDR3 size: 15 residues. V gave up 3 bases and J gave up 4 bases, with 15 bases separating them. The CDR3 nucleotides read TGTGCCAGCTCACCGCCTCGACAGGTGGGCACTGAAGCTTTCTTT. Its translation is CASSPPRQVGTEAFF.

The chain employs TRBV13 and TRBJ2-5; TRBD2 agrees at 16 bases. CDR1 is PRHDT and CDR2 is FYEKMQ in the germline V gene (reference sequence). The J segment lost 5 bases and the V segment lost 5 bases, leaving 8 bases of the junction unmatched. This CDR3 has 17 residues. Here the CDR3 DNA reads TGTGCCAGCAGCCTCGGGACTAGCGGGGGGGACGAGGAGACCCAGTACTTC. Its protein is CASSLGTSGGDEETQYF.

This clone was seen only a few times. The genes are TRBV6-5 and TRBJ2-7; 8 nucleotides align to TRBD1. Germline CDR1 is MNHEY and CDR2 is SVGAGI. V shed 6 bases and J 0 bases; nucleotides not matched to a gene: 7. The CDR3 is 15 residues long. The CDR3 spells CASRHRDRFSYEQYF. The CDR3 nucleotides read TGTGCCAGCAGGCACCGGGACAGGTTCTCCTACGAGCAGTACTTC.

CDR3 sequence (DNA): TGTGCCAGCAGCTTCCCCCGGGACAGATGGAACACTGAAGCTTTCTTT. This codes for CASSFPRDRWNTEAFF. The chain carries TRBV7-9 and TRBJ1-1, with 7 nucleotides matching TRBD1. CDR3 length: 16 residues. V gave up 3 bases and J gave up 1 base; unmatched junction bases: 8. CDR1 SEHNR and CDR2 FQNEAQ come from the germline V gene (reference sequence).

CDR3 sequence: CATKGTGPAEQYF. CDR3 nucleotide sequence: TGTGCCACCAAAGGGACAGGGCCCGCCGAGCAGTACTTC. V gene TRBV10-3 combines with J gene TRBJ2-7; 9 bases align to TRBD1. V lost 10 bases, J lost 6 bases, and 10 bases stayed unmatched. The CDR3 extends over 13 amino acids. Germline V gene data show CDR1 as ENHRY and CDR2 as SYGVKD.

The V call is TRBV7-9, the J call TRBJ2-3; 9 positions agree with TRBD2. Germline V gene lookup returns CDR1 SEHNR and CDR2 FQNEAQ (reference sequence). The V segment lost 7 bases and the J segment 2 bases; nucleotides outside the gene matches: 10. The CDR3 loop spans 16 amino acids. This chain's CDR3 is CASTPAGTSYTDTQYF. DNA of the CDR3: TGTGCCAGCACCCCGGCCGGGACTAGCTACACAGATACGCAGTATTTT.

The chain carries TRBV15 and TRBJ2-2; 8 bases are shared with TRBD2. CDR3 length equals 14 residues. V lost 4 bases to trimming and J lost 8 bases; unmatched junction nucleotides: 6. Germline CDR1 LNHNV, CDR2 YYDKDF (reference sequence). The CDR3 protein is CATSIGGAEGELFF. CDR3 in DNA: TGTGCCACCAGCATCGGGGGGGCGGAAGGGGAGCTGTTTTTT.

The chain has TRBV11-2 and TRBJ1-1; D gene ambiguous. V was pared by 8 bases and J by 0 bases, with 10 bases between. The CDR3 contains 13 residues. Germline CDR1 and CDR2: SGHAT and FQNNGV. CDR3 DNA: TGTGCCAGCGGCATTCAGATGAACACTGAAGCTTTCTTT. Protein product: CASGIQMNTEAFF.

The CDR3 nucleotides are TGTGCCAGCAGAAGAAGGGGGATAGAGACCCAGTACTTC. Protein product: CASRRRGIETQYF. The V and J genes are TRBV25-1 and TRBJ2-5, with a weak D call TRBD1 (6 bases). The germline V gene encodes CDR1 MGHDK and CDR2 SYGVNS. V lost 6 bases and J 4 bases, leaving 12 bases between the germline ends. CDR3 length: 13 amino acids. Full variable domain (rest looked up from reference TRBV25-1 and TRBJ2-5): EADIYQTPRYLVIGTGKKITLECSQTMGHDKMYWYQQDPGMELHLIHYSYGVNSTEKGDLSSESTVSRIRTEHFPLTLESARPSHTSQYLCASRRRGIETQYFGPGTRLLVL.

This sequence joins TRBV7-2 and TRBJ2-3; D gene unclear. V lost 9 bases, J lost 1 base, and 11 bases lay in between. This CDR3 has 13 residues. CDR1 and CDR2 (germline): SGHTA, FQGNSA. CDR3 residues: CASPRRGTDTQYF. CDR3 DNA sequence: TGTGCCAGTCCCAGGCGAGGCACAGATACGCAGTATTTT. Full variable domain (missing parts from reference TRBV7-2 and TRBJ2-3): GAGVSQSPSNKVTEKGKDVELRCDPISGHTALYWYRQSLGQGLEFLIYFQGNSAPDKSGLPSDRFSAERTGGSVSTLTIQRTQQEDSAVYLCASPRRGTDTQYFGPGTRLTVL.

A word on this clone: The junction does not match germline at one end; this may be a read error. This sample includes further DNA sequences coding for the same CDR3. The chain employs TRBV7-6 and TRBJ2-5; 14 bases are a match to TRBD2. CDR3 size: 15 residues. Germline CDR1 and CDR2: SGHVS and FNYEAQ. The CDR3 DNA reads as TGTGCCAGCAGCCAACCGGGACTAGCGGGAGAGACACAGTACTTC. Translation: CASSQPGLAGETQYF.